These 25 T cell receptor beta chains share one sample of origin, sequenced in a study of blood T cell repertoires in COVID-19 (dated by TCRdb to the early 2020s). The library was prepared using the immunoSEQ multiplex PCR assay. In TCRdb, the immuneACCESS table is reduced to in-frame sequences with V and J assigned. These tables do not hold every clone; where another copy was compared, an unresolved V gene accounts for under half, and the others remain unexplained. The sample records approximately 200,000 clones, about 87% of which are singletons. 4% of the sample goes to the ten largest clones. Sequenced input: peripheral blood. The receptors were sampled from a woman aged 25 to 45 with acute or convalescent COVID-19.

The chain joins TRBV10-3 to TRBJ2-2; D gene unclear. Per germline, CDR1 ENHRY and CDR2 SYGVKD. This CDR3 contains 14 residues. The germline V and J ends were trimmed by 6 bases and 0 bases, with 8 bases remaining between them. The DNA for the CDR3 is TGTGCCATCAGGGGCTCCCCGAACACCGGGGAGCTGTTTTTT. Protein sequence: CAIRGSPNTGELFF.

The V and J genes are TRBV5-5 and TRBJ1-2; D is uncertain. V dropped 0 bases and J dropped 2 bases, with 8 bases sitting between them. CDR3 length: 14 amino acids. Germline-derived CDR1 and CDR2 are SGHKS and YYEKEE (reference sequence). The CDR3: CASSLGHLNYGYTF. CDR3 DNA: TGTGCCAGCAGCTTGGGACATTTGAACTATGGCTACACCTTC.

This sequence joins TRBV29-1 and TRBJ1-1; D gene ambiguous. Germline CDR1 is SQVTM and CDR2 is ANQGSEA. This CDR3 region has 13 residues. With 2 bases removed from V and 6 bases from J, the gap between germline ends came to 13 bases. In nucleotides, the CDR3 is TGCAGCGTTGAACTGCGGCCCGGAGCTGAAGCTTTCTTT. It yields the protein CSVELRPGAEAFF.

V gene TRBV10-3 combines with J gene TRBJ1-1; D uncertain. The ends were cut back, 0 bases at V and 7 bases at J, with 12 bases in the middle. This CDR3 is 14 amino acids long. The germline V gene has CDR1 ENHRY and CDR2 SYGVKD. CDR3 region: CAISESFRTYEAFF. The CDR3 coding sequence is TGTGCCATCAGTGAGTCGTTTCGAACATATGAAGCTTTCTTT.

This clone was counted only a few times. The chain carries TRBV6-5 and TRBJ2-3; no clear D gene. Germline loops: CDR1 MNHEY, CDR2 SVGAGI. CDR3 length: 10 residues. V was clipped by 10 bases and J by 1 base, with 3 bases between them. Written as DNA, the CDR3 is TGTGCCATAGGCACAGATACGCAGTATTTT. Encoded protein: CAIGTDTQYF.

The V call is TRBV23-1, the J call TRBJ2-3; 7 bases map to TRBD2. TRBV23-1 is an ORF for which the function is uncertain. V dropped 6 bases and J dropped 4; count of bases not matched to a gene: 7. CDR3 size: 14 residues. CDR3 sequence reads: CASSQRLAADTQYF. For the CDR3, the DNA is TGCGCCAGCAGCCAAAGACTAGCAGCAGATACGCAGTATTTT.

The chain has TRBV10-3 and TRBJ1-2; D is unclear. The V and J ends lost 4 bases and 8 bases respectively, with 17 bases between them. CDR3 size: 14 residues. CDR1 is ENHRY, CDR2 SYGVKD, per germline. CDR3 bases: TGTGCCATCAGTGCGGCGGTGGAGGGCTGGGGCTACACCTTC. Translated, it gives CAISAAVEGWGYTF.

As DNA, the CDR3 is TGCGCCAGCAGCGAACTAGCGATCGAGGACATTCAGTACTTC. It codes for CASSELAIEDIQYF. This sequence joins TRBV10-1 and TRBJ2-4; 7 bases line up with TRBD2. The junction had 10 bases not matched to a gene; V was cut back by 6 bases and J by 8 bases. This CDR3 region has 14 residues. Per germline, CDR1 WNHNN and CDR2 SYGVQD (reference sequence).

Regarding this clone: The junction and the germline gene differ at one end; a read error may be behind it. This chain joins TRBV24-1 and TRBJ1-2; D is unclear. Germline CDR1 reads KGHDR; CDR2 reads SFDVKD. CDR3 length: 13 residues. The CDR3 coding sequence is TGTGCCACCAGTGATTTGCATAACTTTGGCTACACCTTC. It is translated as CATSDLHNFGYTF.

The rearrangement joins TRBV5-6 to TRBJ1-5, with D maybe TRBD1 (5 bases). V was pared by 5 bases and J by 4 bases, with 10 bases between. The germline V gene encodes CDR1 SGHDT and CDR2 YYEEEE. The CDR3 is 13 amino acids. The CDR3 region is CASSTEGNQPQHF. CDR3 nucleotide sequence: TGTGCCAGCAGTACGGAGGGGAATCAGCCCCAGCATTTT. The entire variable domain, with the rest obtained from reference TRBV5-6 and TRBJ1-5, is as follows: DAGVTQSPTHLIKTRGQQVTLRCSPKSGHDTVSWYQQALGQGPQFIFQYYEEEERQRGNFPDRFSGHQFPNYSSELNVNALLLGDSALYLCASSTEGNQPQHFGDGTRLSIL.

This chain joins TRBV27 and TRBJ1-1; D ambiguous. The ends were cut back, 3 bases at V and 5 bases at J, with 10 bases in the middle. The CDR3 extends over 13 amino acids. The V gene's germline CDR1 is MNHEY and CDR2 SMNVEV (reference sequence). CDR3 loop: CASSFRGRTEAFF. The DNA of the CDR3 is TGTGCCAGCAGTTTTCGGGGAAGGACTGAAGCTTTCTTT.

The J gene is TRBJ1-5, the V gene TRBV5-1; weak D call: TRBD1 (5 bases). CDR1 SGHRS and CDR2 YFSETQ come from the germline V gene. The CDR3 runs 14 residues. V gave up 0 bases and J gave up 5 bases, with 9 bases separating them. CDR3 nucleotide sequence: TGCGCCAGCAGCTTGGGGCAGGGCGATCAGCCCCAGCATTTT. It specifies CASSLGQGDQPQHF.

This chain joins TRBV6-5 and TRBJ2-1; 7 nucleotides agree with TRBD2. The germline V gene encodes CDR1 MNHEY and CDR2 SVGAGI. The CDR3 sequence is 15 residues long. V lost 4 bases, J lost 7 bases, and 10 bases stayed unmatched. Written as DNA, the CDR3 is TGTGCCAGCAGTTCTACTGGCAGCGGGAAGAATGAGCAGTTCTTC. Translation gives CASSSTGSGKNEQFF.

The genes are TRBV28 and TRBJ2-1; possibly TRBD1 for D (5 bases). Looked up from germline, CDR1 is MDHEN and CDR2 is SYDVKM. The CDR3 totals 15 residues. Trimming stripped 7 bases from V and 8 bases from J, with 21 bases between. CDR3 DNA: TGTGCCAGCACCCCCTGGCAGGGTGGGGTCCATGAGCAGTTCTTC. Translation gives CASTPWQGGVHEQFF.

The rearrangement uses TRBV11-3 and TRBJ2-1; weak D call: TRBD1 (5 bases). The germline CDR1 and CDR2 sequences are SGHNT and YENEEA. The CDR3 length is 13 residues. Trimming removed 2 bases from V and 4 bases from J, with 6 bases in between. The CDR3 coding sequence is TGTGCCAGCAGCTTACAGGGTTACAATGAGCAGTTCTTC. Protein product: CASSLQGYNEQFF.

The chain links TRBV15 to TRBJ1-4; D gene unclear. Trimming cost V 4 bases and J 4 bases, with 16 bases left between them. This CDR3 is built from 16 residues. Germline CDR1 LNHNV, CDR2 YYDKDF (reference sequence). The CDR3 DNA sequence: TGTGCCACCAGCATACCTTCGGCCTCGGGTAATGAAAAACTGTTTTTT. Its translation: CATSIPSASGNEKLFF.

The rearrangement links TRBV6-2 or TRBV6-3 to TRBJ2-5, with D possibly being TRBD2 (6 bases). The V gene lost 0 bases and the J gene lost 4 bases, with 15 bases spanning the gap. CDR1 is MNHEY and CDR2 is SVGEGT in the germline V gene. CDR3 size: 16 residues. Here the CDR3 reads CASSYSRSGWGETQYF. In DNA form, the CDR3 reads TGTGCCAGCAGTTACTCGAGGAGCGGGTGGGGAGAGACCCAGTACTTC.

This chain uses TRBV14 with TRBJ1-3; D not certain. The ends were cut back, 1 base at V and 0 bases at J, with 10 bases in the middle. Germline-derived CDR1 and CDR2 are SGHDN and FVKESK. The CDR3 totals 16 residues. The CDR3 nucleotides read TGTGCCAGCAGCCAAGCGCTGGGCCGCTCTGGAAACACCATATATTTT. Translated: CASSQALGRSGNTIYF.

CDR3 bases: TGCGCCAGCAGCTTGGCTCTAGATAATGAGCAGTTCTTC. It translates to CASSLALDNEQFF. This chain connects TRBV5-1 to TRBJ2-1; D is uncertain. The CDR3 extends over 13 amino acids. With 0 bases removed from V and 7 bases from J, the gap between germline ends came to 8 bases. Germline loops: CDR1 SGHRS, CDR2 YFSETQ.

The V and J genes are TRBV10-3 and TRBJ1-6; 7 bases agree with TRBD1. V shed 11 bases and J 6 bases; nucleotides not matched to a gene: 13. This CDR3 region has 15 residues. The germline V gene encodes CDR1 ENHRY and CDR2 SYGVKD. In DNA, the CDR3 is TGTGCCTCCGGGGACAGCGTCAAGCTTAATTCACCCCTCCACTTT. This sequence encodes CASGDSVKLNSPLHF.

This clone was found once. V is TRBV5-8 and J is TRBJ2-5; perhaps TRBD1 as D (5 bases). The CDR3 totals 14 residues. V was shortened by 0 bases and J by 3 bases, with 9 bases between the two germline ends. Germline assignment: CDR1 SGHTS and CDR2 YDEGEE. The CDR3 region has the DNA TGTGCCAGCAGCTTGGCCCCAGGGAAAGAGACCCAGTACTTC. It yields the protein CASSLAPGKETQYF.

The chain recombines TRBV19 with TRBJ2-4, with 9 bases fitting TRBD2. The CDR3 contains 14 residues. Germline CDR1 is LNHDA and CDR2 is SQIVND (reference sequence). J gave up 9 bases and V 4 bases, and 7 bases lay outside the gene matches. In DNA form, the CDR3 reads TGTGCCAGTAGTACCTTAGCGGGAGATAGCATTCAGTACTTC. Translated, it gives CASSTLAGDSIQYF.

This rearrangement joins TRBV5-1 to TRBJ1-5, with 7 bases aligning to TRBD1. CDR3 length: 15 residues. V lost 2 bases to trimming and J lost 4 bases; unmatched junction nucleotides: 6. The germline V gene has CDR1 SGHRS and CDR2 YFSETQ. CDR3 sequence (DNA): TGCGCCAGCAGCTTAGGGCCGGGACAGAATCAGCCCCAGCATTTT. Amino acids: CASSLGPGQNQPQHF.

This chain's CDR3 is CSVWDRGLTNYGYTF. DNA of the CDR3: TGCAGCGTATGGGACAGGGGACTAACTAACTATGGCTACACCTTC. This chain joins TRBV29-1 and TRBJ1-2; 10 bases are shared with TRBD1. Germline-derived CDR1 and CDR2 are SQVTM and ANQGSEA. There are 15 residues in the CDR3. Trimming removed 6 bases from V and 0 bases from J; junction bases left unmatched: 7.

The V call is TRBV10-3, the J call TRBJ2-3; 7 nucleotides match TRBD2. Germline V gene lookup returns CDR1 ENHRY and CDR2 SYGVKD. The CDR3 spans 11 residues. The V and J ends lost 9 bases and 5 bases, in that order; junction bases with no gene match: 2. The DNA of the CDR3 is TGTGCCATGGGACTATTAGATACGCAGTATTTT. It encodes CAMGLLDTQYF.